Reported below is one TCR beta chain. This entry comes from a study of control samples from healthy donors and cancer patients. The J segment lost 5 bases and the V segment lost 0 bases, leaving 4 bases of the junction unmatched. The germline V gene has CDR1 LNHDA and CDR2 SQIVND (reference sequence). The CDR3 sequence is 15 residues long. Some clones are missing from TCRdb's copy, which holds only in-frame ones; the method was immunoSEQ multiplex PCR. In the table there are some 130,000 clones, about 92% of which are singletons. The sample comprised PBMCs. This TCR derives from a man aged 50 to 59 with head and neck cancer. V is TRBV19 and J is TRBJ2-3; 8 bases line up with TRBD2. The chain's CDR3 is CASSIDGGAIDTQYF. DNA for the CDR3: TGTGCCAGTAGTATAGACGGGGGGGCTATAGATACGCAGTATTTT.